The T cell receptor (beta chain) described here comes from a study of OX40 agonist ivuxolimab in advanced cancers. Study details: Patients with hepatocellular carcinoma, melanoma, renal cell or head and neck cancer made up the dose-escalation patients. Study conclusions and caveats: Expanded clones tended on average to be more numerous among CD8+ T cells than CD4+. The study observed clonal expansion of CD4+ and CD8+ blood T cells by week 6 at 0.1 to 3.0 mg/kg. The 0.1-3.0 mg/kg partial responders had among the lowest clonal expansion.

Libraries were prepared by immunoSEQ multiplex PCR; TCRdb keeps only in-frame clonotypes and omits some of them. The repertoire has approximately 33,000 clones, roughly 89% of them found once; the top ten carry around a tenth. Details on this clone: As yet, its antigen is unknown.

CDR1 MNHEY and CDR2 SMNVEV come from the germline V gene (reference sequence). Trimming took off 6 bases at V and 3 bases at J, with 9 bases between the two ends. The CDR3 extends over 12 amino acids. This receptor was identified in an adult with an advanced solid tumor such as melanoma, head and neck, liver or kidney cancer. Sequenced here: CD4+ or CD8+ T cells sorted from blood, sampled in a trial of the OX40 agonist ivuxolimab. The V gene is TRBV27, the J gene TRBJ2-7; D gene unclear. The CDR3 coding sequence is TGTGCCAGCAGCCCCTCCGGCTACGAGCAGTACTTC. This encodes CASSPSGYEQYF.